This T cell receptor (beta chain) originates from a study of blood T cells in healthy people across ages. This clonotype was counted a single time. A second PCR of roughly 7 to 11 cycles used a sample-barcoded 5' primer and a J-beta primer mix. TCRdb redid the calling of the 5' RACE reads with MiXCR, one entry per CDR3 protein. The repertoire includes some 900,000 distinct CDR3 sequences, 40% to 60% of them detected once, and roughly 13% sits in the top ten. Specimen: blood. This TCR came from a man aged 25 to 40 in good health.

The CDR3 region is CASSPQGSFRETQYF. In DNA form, the CDR3 reads TGTGCCAGCTCACCACAGGGTTCGTTTCGAGAGACCCAGTACTTC. The rearrangement uses TRBV18 and TRBJ2-5; D gene unclear. V was pared by 1 base and J by 4 bases, with 13 bases between. The germline V gene encodes CDR1 KGHSH and CDR2 LQKENI. The CDR3 has 15 amino acids. Full variable domain (missing parts from reference TRBV18 and TRBJ2-5): NAGVMQNPRHLVRRRGQEARLRCSPMKGHSHVYWYRQLPEEGLKFMVYLQKENIIDESGMPKERFSAEFPKEGPSILRIQQVVRGDSAAYFCASSPQGSFRETQYFGPGTRLLVL.